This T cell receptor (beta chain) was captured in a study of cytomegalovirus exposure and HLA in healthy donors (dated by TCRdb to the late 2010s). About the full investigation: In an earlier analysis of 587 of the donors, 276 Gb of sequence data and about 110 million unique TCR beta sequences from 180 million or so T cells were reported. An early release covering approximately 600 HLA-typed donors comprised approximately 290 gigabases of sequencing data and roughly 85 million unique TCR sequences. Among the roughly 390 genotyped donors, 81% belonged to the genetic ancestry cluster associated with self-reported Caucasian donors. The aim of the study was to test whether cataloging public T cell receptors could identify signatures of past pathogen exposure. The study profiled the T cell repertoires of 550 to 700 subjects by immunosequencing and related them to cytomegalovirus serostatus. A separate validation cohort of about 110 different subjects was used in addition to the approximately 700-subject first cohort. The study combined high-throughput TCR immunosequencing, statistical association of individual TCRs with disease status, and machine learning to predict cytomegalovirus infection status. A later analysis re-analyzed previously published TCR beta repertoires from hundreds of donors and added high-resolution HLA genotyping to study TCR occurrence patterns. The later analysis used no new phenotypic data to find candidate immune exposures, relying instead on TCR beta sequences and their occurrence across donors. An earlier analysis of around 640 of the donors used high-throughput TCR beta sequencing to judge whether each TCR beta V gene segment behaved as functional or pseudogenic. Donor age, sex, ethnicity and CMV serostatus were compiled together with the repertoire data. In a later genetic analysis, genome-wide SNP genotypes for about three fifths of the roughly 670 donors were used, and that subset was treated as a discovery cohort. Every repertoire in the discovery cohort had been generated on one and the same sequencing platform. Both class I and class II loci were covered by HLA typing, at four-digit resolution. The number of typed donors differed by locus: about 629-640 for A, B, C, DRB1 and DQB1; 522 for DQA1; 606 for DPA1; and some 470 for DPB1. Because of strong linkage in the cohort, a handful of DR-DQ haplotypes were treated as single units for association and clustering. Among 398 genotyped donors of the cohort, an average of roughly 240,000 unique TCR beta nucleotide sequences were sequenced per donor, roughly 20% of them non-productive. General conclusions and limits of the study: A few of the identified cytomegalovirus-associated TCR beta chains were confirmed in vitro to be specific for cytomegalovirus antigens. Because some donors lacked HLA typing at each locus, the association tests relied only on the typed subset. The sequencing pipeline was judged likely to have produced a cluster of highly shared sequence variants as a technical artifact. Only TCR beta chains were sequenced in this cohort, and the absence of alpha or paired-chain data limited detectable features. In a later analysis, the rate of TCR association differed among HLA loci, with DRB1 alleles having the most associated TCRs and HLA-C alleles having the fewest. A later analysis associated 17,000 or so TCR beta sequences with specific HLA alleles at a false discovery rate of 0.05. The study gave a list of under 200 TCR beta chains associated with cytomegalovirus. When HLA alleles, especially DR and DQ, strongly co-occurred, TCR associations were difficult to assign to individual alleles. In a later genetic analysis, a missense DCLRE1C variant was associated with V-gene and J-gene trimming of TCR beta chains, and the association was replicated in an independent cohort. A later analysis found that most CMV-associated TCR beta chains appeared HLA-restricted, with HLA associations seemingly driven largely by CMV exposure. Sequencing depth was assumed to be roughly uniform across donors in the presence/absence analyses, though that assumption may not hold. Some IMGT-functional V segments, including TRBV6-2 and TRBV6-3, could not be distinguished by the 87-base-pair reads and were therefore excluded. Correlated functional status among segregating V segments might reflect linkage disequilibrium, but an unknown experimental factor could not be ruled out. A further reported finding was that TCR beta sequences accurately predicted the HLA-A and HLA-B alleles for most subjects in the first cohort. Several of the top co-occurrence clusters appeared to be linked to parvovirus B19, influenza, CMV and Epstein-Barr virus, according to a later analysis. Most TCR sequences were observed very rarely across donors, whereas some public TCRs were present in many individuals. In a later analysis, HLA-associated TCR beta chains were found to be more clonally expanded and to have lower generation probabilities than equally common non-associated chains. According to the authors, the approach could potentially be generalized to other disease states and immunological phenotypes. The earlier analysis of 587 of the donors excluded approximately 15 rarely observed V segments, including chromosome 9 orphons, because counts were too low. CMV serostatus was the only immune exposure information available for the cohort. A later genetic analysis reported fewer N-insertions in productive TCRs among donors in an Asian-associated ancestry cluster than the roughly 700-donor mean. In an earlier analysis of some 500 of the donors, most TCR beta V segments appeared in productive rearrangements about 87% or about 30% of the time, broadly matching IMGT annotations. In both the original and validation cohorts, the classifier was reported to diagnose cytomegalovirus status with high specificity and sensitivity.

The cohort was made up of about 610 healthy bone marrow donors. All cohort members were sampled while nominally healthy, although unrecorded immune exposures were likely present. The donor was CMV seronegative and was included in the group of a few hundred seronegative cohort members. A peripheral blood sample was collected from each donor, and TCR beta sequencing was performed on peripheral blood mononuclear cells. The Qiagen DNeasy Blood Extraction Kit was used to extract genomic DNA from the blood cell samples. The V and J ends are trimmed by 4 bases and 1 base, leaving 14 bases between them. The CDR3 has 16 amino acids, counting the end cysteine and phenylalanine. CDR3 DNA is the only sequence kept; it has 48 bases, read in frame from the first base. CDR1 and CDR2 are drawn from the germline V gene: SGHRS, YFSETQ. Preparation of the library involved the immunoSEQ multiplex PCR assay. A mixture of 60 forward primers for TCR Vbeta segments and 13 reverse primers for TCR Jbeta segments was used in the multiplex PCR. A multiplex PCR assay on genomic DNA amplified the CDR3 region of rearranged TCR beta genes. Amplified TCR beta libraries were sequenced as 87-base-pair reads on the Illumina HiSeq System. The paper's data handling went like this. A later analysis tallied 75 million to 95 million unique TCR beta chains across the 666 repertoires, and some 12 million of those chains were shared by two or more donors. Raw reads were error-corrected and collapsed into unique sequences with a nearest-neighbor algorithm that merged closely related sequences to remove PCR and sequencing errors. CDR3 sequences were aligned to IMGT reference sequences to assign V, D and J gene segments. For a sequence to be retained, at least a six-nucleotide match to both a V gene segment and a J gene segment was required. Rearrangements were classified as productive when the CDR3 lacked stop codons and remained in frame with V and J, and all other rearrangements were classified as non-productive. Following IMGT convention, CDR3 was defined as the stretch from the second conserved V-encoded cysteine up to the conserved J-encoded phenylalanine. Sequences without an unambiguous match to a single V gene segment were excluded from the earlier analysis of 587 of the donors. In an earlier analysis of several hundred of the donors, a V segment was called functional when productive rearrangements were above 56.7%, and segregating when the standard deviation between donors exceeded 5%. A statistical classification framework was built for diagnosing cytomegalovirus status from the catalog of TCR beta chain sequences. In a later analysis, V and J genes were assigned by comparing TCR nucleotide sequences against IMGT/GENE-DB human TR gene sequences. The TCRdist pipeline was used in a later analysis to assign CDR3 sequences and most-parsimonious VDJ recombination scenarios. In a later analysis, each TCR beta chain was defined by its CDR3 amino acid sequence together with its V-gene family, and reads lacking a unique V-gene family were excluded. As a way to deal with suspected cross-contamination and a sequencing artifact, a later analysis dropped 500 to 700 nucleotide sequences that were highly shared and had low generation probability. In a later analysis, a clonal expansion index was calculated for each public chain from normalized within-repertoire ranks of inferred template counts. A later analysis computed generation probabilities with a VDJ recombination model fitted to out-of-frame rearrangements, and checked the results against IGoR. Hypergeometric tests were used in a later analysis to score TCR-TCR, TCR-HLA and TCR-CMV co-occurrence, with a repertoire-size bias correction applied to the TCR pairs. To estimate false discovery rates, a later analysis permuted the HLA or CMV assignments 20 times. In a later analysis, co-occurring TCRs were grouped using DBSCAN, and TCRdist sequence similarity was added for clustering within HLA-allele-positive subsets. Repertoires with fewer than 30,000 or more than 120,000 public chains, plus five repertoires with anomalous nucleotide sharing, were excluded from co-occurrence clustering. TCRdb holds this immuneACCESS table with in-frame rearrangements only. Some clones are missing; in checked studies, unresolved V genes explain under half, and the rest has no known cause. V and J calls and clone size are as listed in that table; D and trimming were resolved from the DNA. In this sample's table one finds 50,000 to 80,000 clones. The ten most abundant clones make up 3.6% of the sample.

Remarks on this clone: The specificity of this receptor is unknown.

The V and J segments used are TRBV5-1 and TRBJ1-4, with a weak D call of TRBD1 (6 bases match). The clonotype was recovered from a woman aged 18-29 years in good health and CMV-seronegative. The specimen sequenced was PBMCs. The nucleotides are TGCGCCAGCAGCCCCGGACAGTTAGAAACTAATGAAAAACTGTTTTTT. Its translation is CASSPGQLETNEKLFF.